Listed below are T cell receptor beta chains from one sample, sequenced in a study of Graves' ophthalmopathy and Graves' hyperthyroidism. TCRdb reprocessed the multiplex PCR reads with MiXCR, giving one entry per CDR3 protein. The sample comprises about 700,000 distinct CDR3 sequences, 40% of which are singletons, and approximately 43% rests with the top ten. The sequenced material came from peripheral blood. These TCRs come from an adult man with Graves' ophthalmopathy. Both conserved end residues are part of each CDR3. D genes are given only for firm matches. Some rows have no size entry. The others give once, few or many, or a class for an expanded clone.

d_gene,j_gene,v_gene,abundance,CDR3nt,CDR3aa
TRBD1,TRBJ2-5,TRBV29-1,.,TGTGCCTGGAGTGGGACAGGGTGGCGAGAGACCCAGTACTTC,CAWSGTGWRETQYF
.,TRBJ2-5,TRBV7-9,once,TGTGCCAGCAGCTTATACGGGGGAATCCGCAAAGAGACCCAGTACTTC,CASSLYGGIRKETQYF
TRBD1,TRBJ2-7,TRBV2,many,TGTGCCAGCAGTGTCTCCGGACAGGGGCCCCCCTACGAGCAGTACTTC,CASSVSGQGPPYEQYF
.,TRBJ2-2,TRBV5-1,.,TGCGCCAGCAGCGATAGGGCAGCGAACACCGGGGAGCTGTTTTTT,CASSDRAANTGELFF
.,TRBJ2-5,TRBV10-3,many,TGTGCCATCAGGTTAGGACAGTCCGAACGGGAGACCCAGTACTTC,CAIRLGQSERETQYF
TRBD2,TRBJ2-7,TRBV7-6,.,TGTGCCCTTTTCGGGACTAGCGAATCCTACGAGCAGTACTTC,CALFGTSESYEQYF
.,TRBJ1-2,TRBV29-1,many,TGCAGCGTTGAGGAGGGTCCGGGCGGCTACACCTTC,CSVEEGPGGYTF
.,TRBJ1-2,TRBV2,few,TGTGCCAGCAGTGCAGGGGTATTCGACTATGGCTACACCTTC,CASSAGVFDYGYTF
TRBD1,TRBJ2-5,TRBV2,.,TGTGCCAGCAGTGAAGGTCAGGGGGCAGGGGAGACCCAGTACTTC,CASSEGQGAGETQYF
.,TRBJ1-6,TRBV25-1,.,TGTGCCAGCAGCGACCCGACGAGGGACTCCTATAATTCACCCCTCCACTTT,CASSDPTRDSYNSPLHF
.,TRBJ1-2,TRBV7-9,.,TGTGCCAGCAGCTTAACGAGCGGGGCCATCTCTGGAAACACCTTC,CASSLTSGAISGNTF
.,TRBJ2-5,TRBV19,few,TGTGCCAGTAGTATAGGTGACAGGACCTACCAAGAGACCCAGTACTTC,CASSIGDRTYQETQYF
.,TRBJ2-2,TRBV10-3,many,TGTGCCATCAGTGAATCCGGGAACACCGGGGAGCTGTTTTTT,CAISESGNTGELFF
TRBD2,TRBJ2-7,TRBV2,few,TGTGCCAGCAGTGTACTAGCGGGGGGGAGTGTCTCCTACGAGCAGTACTTC,CASSVLAGGSVSYEQYF
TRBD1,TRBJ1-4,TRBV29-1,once,TGCAGCGTTCGTGGACAGGGGGCGAGCTATGAAAAACTGTTTTTT,CSVRGQGASYEKLFF
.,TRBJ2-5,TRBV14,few,TGTGCCAGCAGCCAAACAGGGTTTTGGAGGCAAGAGACCCAGTACTTC,CASSQTGFWRQETQYF
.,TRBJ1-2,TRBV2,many,TGTGCCAGCACCGATAATCCGGGCGCGCTCTATGGCTACACCTTC,CASTDNPGALYGYTF
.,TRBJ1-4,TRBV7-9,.,TGTGCCAGCAGCCCTGGTCGGAGGGCAATTTTCGGCGAAAAACTGTTTTTT,CASSPGRRAIFGEKLFF
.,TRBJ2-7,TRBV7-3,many,TGTGCCAGCAGCCTGAAGGGTGGGGACTACGAGCAGTACTTC,CASSLKGGDYEQYF
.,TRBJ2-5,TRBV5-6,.,TGTGCCAGCAGCTTGGTTGGCCGTGAGGAAGAGACCCAGTACTTC,CASSLVGREEETQYF
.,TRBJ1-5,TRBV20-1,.,TGCAGTGCTAGAGATCTTGGCTTTAGCAATCAGCCCCAGCATTTT,CSARDLGFSNQPQHF
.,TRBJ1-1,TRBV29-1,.,TGCAGCGTTGAAGGTGGGGCAAGCACTGAAGCTTTCTTT,CSVEGGASTEAFF
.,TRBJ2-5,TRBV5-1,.,TGCGCCAGCAGCTCGAACAAGGATGGGGCTGTAGAAGAGACCCAGTACTTC,CASSSNKDGAVEETQYF
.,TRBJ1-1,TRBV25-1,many,TGTGCCAGCAGTGAATGGACGAAACTTGAAGCTTTCTTT,CASSEWTKLEAFF
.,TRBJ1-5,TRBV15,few,TGTGCCACCGGCGAACAGGATAGCAATCAGCCCCAGCATTTT,CATGEQDSNQPQHF
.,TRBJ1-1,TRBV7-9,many,TGTGCCAGCAGCTACGTTGGGGGGGACACTGAAGCTTTCTTT,CASSYVGGDTEAFF
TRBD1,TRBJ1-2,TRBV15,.,TGTGCCACCAGCCTCGCCGGGACAGAGAGCTATGGCTACACCTTC,CATSLAGTESYGYTF
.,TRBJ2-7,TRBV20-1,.,TGCAGTGCTAGTGTAGGCGACCGATTCTCCTACGAGCAGTACTTC,CSASVGDRFSYEQYF
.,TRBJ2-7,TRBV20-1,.,TGCAGTGCTAGGGCAGGGGCCCCCTACGAGCAGTACTTC,CSARAGAPYEQYF
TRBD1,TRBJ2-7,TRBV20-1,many,TGCAGTGCTATGAGGGACAGGGGGGAGCAGTACTTC,CSAMRDRGEQYF
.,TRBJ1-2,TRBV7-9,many,TGTGCCAGCAGCTTAGCGCTCGGGACGGCCTTATATGGCTACACCTTC,CASSLALGTALYGYTF
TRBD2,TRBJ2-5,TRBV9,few,TGTGCCAGCAGCCAAGATATGACTAGCGAAAAGACCCAGTACTTC,CASSQDMTSEKTQYF
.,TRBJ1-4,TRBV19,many,TGTGCCAGTAGTTTGCGACAGGTTGGTGAAAAACTGTTTTTT,CASSLRQVGEKLFF
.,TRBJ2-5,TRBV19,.,TGTGCCAGTAGTGTCGGGGCAGGACCGTTCAAAGAGACCCAGTACTTC,CASSVGAGPFKETQYF
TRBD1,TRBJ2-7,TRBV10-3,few,TGTGCCATCGGGGACCGGGACAGGGGTTCCTACGAGCAGTACTTC,CAIGDRDRGSYEQYF
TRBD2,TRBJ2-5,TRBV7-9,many,TGTGCCAGCAGCTTAGGCGGGACTAGTGCCCAGTACTTC,CASSLGGTSAQYF
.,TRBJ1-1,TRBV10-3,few,TGTGCCAGCAGTCTCCCTGGCGGATACACTGAAGCTTTCTTT,CASSLPGGYTEAFF
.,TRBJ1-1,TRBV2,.,TGTGCCAGCAGTCGAACGGGGGAGTTTGGAGTGCGGCACACTGAAGCTTTCTTT,CASSRTGEFGVRHTEAFF
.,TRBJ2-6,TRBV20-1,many,TGCAGTGCTAGAGATCTGGAGTCTGGGGCCAACGTCCTGACTTTC,CSARDLESGANVLTF
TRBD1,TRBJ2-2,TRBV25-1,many,TGTGCCAGCAGAGACCGGGACAGGGGAACCGGGGAGCTGTTTTTT,CASRDRDRGTGELFF
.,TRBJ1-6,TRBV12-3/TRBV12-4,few,TGTGCCAGCAGTTTACAGGGAGGGGGTTCACCCCTCCACTTT,CASSLQGGGSPLHF
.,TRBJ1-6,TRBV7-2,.,TGCGCCAGCAGCCAAGTCGCGAGCCTGATAAATTCACCCCTCCACTTT,CASSQVASLINSPLHF
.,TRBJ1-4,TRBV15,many,TGTGCCACCAGCAGATCTTTTAATGAAAAACTGTTTTTT,CATSRSFNEKLFF
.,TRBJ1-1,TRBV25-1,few,TGTGCCAGCATCCCTTCCTCAGGGGCCTTAAACACTGAAGCTTTCTTT,CASIPSSGALNTEAFF
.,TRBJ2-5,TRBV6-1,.,TGTGCCAGCAGTTATGGGCAGGGTCTTAGGCAAGAGACCCAGTACTTC,CASSYGQGLRQETQYF
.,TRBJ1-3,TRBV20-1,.,TGCAGTGCTCGGAGACAGTTCTCTGGAAACACCATACATTTT,CSARRQFSGNTIHF
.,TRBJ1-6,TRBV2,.,TGTGCCAGCAGTGCTCCCGAGTGGAGTCAATTCGGTAGTTCACCCCTCCACTTT,CASSAPEWSQFGSSPLHF
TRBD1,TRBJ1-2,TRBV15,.,TGTGCCACCAGCAGGCGGAGCAGGGGGCGATCCTCTGGTGGCTACACCTTC,CATSRRSRGRSSGGYTF
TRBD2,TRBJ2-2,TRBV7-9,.,TGTGCCAGCAGCCAAGCGGGGCTCGAGTGGACCGGGGAGCTGTTTTTT,CASSQAGLEWTGELFF
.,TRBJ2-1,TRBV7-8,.,TGTGCCAGCAGCGAAAGACCCACTAGTTTCGTGCAGTTCTTC,CASSERPTSFVQFF
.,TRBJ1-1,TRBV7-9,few,TGTGCCAGCAGCTTAGGCCCGGGATGGAACACTGAAGCTTTCTTT,CASSLGPGWNTEAFF
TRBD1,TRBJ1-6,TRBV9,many,TGTGCCAGCAGCGTACAGGGGGAACCTAATTCACCCCTCCACTTT,CASSVQGEPNSPLHF
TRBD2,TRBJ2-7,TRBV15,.,TGTGCCACCAGCAGAGAGTCCCTAGCGGGGGACTTATACGAGCAGTACTTC,CATSRESLAGDLYEQYF
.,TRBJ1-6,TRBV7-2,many,TGTGCCAGCAGCTTATTGGGGAGCAGCTCACCCCTCCACTTT,CASSLLGSSSPLHF
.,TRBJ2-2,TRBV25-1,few,TGTGCCAGCACCCGGACCAACACCGGGGAGCTGTTTTTT,CASTRTNTGELFF
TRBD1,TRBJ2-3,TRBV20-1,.,TGCAGTGCTAGACCGGGACAGGGCACAGATACGCAGTATTTT,CSARPGQGTDTQYF